A selection of T cell receptor beta chains follows, all from one sample in a study of cytotoxic CD8 clonotypes in ibrutinib-treated CLL. Profiling relied on immunoSEQ multiplex PCR, and the TCRdb table lists in-frame clones only, not all of them. The sample yields approximately 150,000 clones, roughly 80% seen once. Sequenced here: PBMCs, sampled after 12 months of ibrutinib treatment. These receptors came from a human donor with chronic lymphocytic leukemia. The CDR3 runs from the conserved cysteine through the conserved F or W.

TRBV4-1	TRBJ2-7	CASSRASGSSYEQYF
TRBV6-5	TRBJ1-2	CASRYDRNYGYTF
TRBV27	TRBJ2-1	CASSLTGTDLLFRYNEQFF
TRBV6-5	TRBJ1-1	CASSRQGEAFF
TRBV30	TRBJ1-5	CAWGITGDQPQHF
TRBV15	TRBJ1-1	CATSRGGLPGNTEAFF
TRBV11-2	TRBJ1-2	CASSETQGSYGYTF
TRBV7-9	TRBJ1-3	CASSSRQGAFSGNTIYF
TRBV20-1	TRBJ2-7	CSASNSEQYF
TRBV19	TRBJ1-4	CASSLGQGNEKLFF
TRBV28	TRBJ1-5	CASSLLGEGGNQPQHF
TRBV15	TRBJ2-7	CATSRDLGNVYYEQYF
TRBV7-8	TRBJ1-1	CASSLMASVGGSVTEAFF
TRBV30	TRBJ2-5	CAWSTSDRGYPQYF
TRBV4-2	TRBJ2-1	CASSQEGLAGGWNEQFF
TRBV20-1	TRBJ2-1	CSAAGGSEQFF
TRBV2	TRBJ2-7	CASSLDRVQQYF
TRBV7-2	TRBJ1-1	CASSSDRVRAFF
TRBV15	TRBJ1-2	CATSRAVSSHYGYTF
TRBV5-4	TRBJ1-3	CASSLQGNGGNTIYF
TRBV6-5	TRBJ1-1	CASNYLGASAEAFF
TRBV21-1	TRBJ2-6	CARDRASGANVLTF
TRBV30	TRBJ1-6	CAWSGGGGPYNSPLHF
TRBV1	TRBJ2-3	CTSTRPGSTDTQYF
TRBV7-8	TRBJ2-7	CASSLELGSSYEQYF
TRBV5-1	TRBJ2-5	CASSRGAQSHVETQYF
TRBV7-9	TRBJ2-2	CASSLTGTGYTGELFF
TRBV7-2	TRBJ2-7	CASGRAGYEQYF
TRBV7-2	TRBJ1-1	CASSLVVGGLAEAFF
TRBV10-3	TRBJ1-1	CASQSSNVQMNTEAFF
TRBV4-2	TRBJ2-5	CASSPGTSGQETQYF